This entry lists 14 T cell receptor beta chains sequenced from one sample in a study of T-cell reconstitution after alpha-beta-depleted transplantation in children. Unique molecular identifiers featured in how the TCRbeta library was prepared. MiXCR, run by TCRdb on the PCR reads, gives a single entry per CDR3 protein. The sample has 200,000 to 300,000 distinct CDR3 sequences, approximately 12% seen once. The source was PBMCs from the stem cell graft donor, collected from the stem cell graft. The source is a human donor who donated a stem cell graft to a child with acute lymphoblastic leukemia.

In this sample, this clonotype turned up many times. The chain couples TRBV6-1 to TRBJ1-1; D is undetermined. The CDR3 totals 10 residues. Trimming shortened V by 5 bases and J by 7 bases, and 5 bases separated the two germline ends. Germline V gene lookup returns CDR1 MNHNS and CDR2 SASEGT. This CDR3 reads CASSWLEAFF. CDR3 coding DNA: TGTGCCAGCAGTTGGCTTGAAGCTTTCTTT.

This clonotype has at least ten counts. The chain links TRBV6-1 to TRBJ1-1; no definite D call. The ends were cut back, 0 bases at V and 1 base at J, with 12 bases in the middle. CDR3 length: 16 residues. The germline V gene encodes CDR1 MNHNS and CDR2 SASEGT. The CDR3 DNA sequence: TGTGCCAGCAGTGAAGCGAGGGTATCGCCGAACACTGAAGCTTTCTTT. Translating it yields CASSEARVSPNTEAFF.

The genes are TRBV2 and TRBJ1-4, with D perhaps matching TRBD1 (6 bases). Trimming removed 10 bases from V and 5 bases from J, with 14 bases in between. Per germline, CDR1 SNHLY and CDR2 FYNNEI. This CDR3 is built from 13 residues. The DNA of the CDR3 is TGTGCCACCACCAGGGGACTGAATGAAAAACTGTTTTTT. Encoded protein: CATTRGLNEKLFF.

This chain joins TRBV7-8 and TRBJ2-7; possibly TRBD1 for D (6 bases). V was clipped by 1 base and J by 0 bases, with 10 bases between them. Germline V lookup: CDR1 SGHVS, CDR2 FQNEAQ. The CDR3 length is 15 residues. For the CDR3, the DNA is TGTGCCAGCAGCTTAGGGACAGCAGACTCCTACGAGCAGTACTTC. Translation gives CASSLGTADSYEQYF. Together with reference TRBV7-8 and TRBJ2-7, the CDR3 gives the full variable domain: GAGVSQSPRYKVAKRGQDVALRCDPISGHVSLFWYQQALGQGPEFLTYFQNEAQLDKSGLPSDRFFAERPEGSVSTLKIQRTQQEDSAVYLCASSLGTADSYEQYFGPGTRLTVT.

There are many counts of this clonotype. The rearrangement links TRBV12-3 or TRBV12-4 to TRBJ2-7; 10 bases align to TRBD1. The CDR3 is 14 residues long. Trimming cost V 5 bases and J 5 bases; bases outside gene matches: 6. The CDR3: CASSLGQGPDEQYF. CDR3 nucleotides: TGTGCCAGCAGTCTGGGACAGGGGCCCGACGAGCAGTACTTC.

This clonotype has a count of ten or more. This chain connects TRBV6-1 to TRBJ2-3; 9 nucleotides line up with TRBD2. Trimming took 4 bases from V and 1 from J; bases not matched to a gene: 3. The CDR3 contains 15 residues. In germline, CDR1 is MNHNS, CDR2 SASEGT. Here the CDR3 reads CASSGGLARTDTQYF. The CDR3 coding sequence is TGTGCCAGCAGTGGGGGACTAGCACGCACAGATACGCAGTATTTT.

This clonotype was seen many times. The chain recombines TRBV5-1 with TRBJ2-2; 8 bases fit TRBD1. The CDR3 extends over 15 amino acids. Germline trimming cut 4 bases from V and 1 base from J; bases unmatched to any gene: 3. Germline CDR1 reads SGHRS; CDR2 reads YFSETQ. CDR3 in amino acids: CASSVDRGNTGELFF. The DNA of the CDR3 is TGCGCCAGCAGCGTTGACAGGGGGAACACCGGGGAGCTGTTTTTT.

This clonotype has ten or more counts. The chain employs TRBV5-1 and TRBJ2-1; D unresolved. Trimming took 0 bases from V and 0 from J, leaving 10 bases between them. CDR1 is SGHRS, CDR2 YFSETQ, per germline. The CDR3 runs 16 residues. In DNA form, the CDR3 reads TGCGCCAGCAGCTTGGTGGGCCAGAGCTCCTACAATGAGCAGTTCTTC. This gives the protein CASSLVGQSSYNEQFF.

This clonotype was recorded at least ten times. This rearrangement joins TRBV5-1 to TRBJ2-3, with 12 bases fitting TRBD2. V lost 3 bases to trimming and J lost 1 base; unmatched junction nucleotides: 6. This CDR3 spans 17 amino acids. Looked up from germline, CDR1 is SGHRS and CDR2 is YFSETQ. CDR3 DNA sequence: TGCGCCAGCAGCTCGTGGACTAGCGGGATACGCACAGATACGCAGTATTTT. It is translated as CASSSWTSGIRTDTQYF.

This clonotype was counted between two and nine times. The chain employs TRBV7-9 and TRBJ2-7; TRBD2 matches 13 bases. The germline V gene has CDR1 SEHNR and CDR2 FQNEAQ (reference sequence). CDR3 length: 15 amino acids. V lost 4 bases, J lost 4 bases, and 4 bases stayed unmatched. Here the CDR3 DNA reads TGTGCCAGCAGCTCTAGACTAGCGGGAGGATACGAGCAGTACTTC. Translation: CASSSRLAGGYEQYF. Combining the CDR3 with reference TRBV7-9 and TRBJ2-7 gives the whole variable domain DTGVSQNPRHKITKRGQNVTFRCDPISEHNRLYWYRQTLGQGPEFLTYFQNEAQLEKSRLLSDRFSAERPKGSFSTLEIQRTEQGDSAMYLCASSSRLAGGYEQYFGPGTRLTVT.

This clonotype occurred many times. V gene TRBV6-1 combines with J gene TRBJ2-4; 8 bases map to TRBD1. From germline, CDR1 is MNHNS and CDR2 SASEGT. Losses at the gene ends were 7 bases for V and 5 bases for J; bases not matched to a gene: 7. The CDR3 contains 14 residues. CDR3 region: CASTDAGGENIQYF. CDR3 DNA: TGTGCCAGCACCGATGCAGGGGGCGAAAACATTCAGTACTTC.

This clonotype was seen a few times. CDR3: CSARDLATPNSPLHF. The CDR3 region has the DNA TGCAGTGCTAGAGATCTTGCCACCCCGAATTCACCCCTCCACTTT. The chain employs TRBV20-1 and TRBJ1-6, with no clear D. Deletions cut 0 bases from V and 7 bases from J, with 13 bases between. Germline assignment: CDR1 DFQATT and CDR2 SNEGSKA (reference sequence). The CDR3 runs 15 residues.

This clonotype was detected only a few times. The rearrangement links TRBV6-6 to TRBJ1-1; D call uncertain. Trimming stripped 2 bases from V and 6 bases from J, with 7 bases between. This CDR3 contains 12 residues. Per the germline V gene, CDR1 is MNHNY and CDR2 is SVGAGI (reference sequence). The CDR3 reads CASSYATAEAFF. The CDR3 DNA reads TGTGCCAGCAGTTACGCGACCGCTGAAGCTTTCTTT.

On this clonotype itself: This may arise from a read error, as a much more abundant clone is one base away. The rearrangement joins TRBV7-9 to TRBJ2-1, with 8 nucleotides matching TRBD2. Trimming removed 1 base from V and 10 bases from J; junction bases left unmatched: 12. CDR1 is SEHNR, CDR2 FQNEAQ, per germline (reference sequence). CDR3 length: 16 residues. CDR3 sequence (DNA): TGTGCCAGCAGCTTAGTGGGACGGGGGGGCCGCAAAGAGCAGTTCTTC. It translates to CASSLVGRGGRKEQFF.